This is a list of T cell receptor beta chains from one sample in a study of CD8+ T cells in alopecia areata. Produced via immunoSEQ multiplex PCR; TCRdb's table is partial and in-frame only. The sample lists about 150,000 clones; 62% were seen once. The material sequenced was CD8+ T cells sorted from blood. These receptors were taken from a human donor in good health. The CDR3 runs from the conserved cysteine through the conserved F or W.

cdr3_aa	v_call	j_call
CASSAGVDYEQYF	TRBV19	TRBJ2-7
CASAAGYEQFF	TRBV28	TRBJ2-1
CASSQEAMGLAPYEQYF	TRBV4-1	TRBJ2-7
CSVEWLAGGLPYNEQFF	TRBV29-1	TRBJ2-1
CASSLGHNPFSGNYNEQFF	TRBV13	TRBJ2-1
CASSEIGDNEQYF	TRBV2	TRBJ2-7
CASSFLGSGNTIYF	TRBV5-6	TRBJ1-3
CASSVTGPYNEQFF	TRBV6-6	TRBJ2-1
CASSQADRSNEQFF	TRBV4-2	TRBJ2-1
CSVEGLDNEQFF	TRBV29-1	TRBJ2-1
CASSQEELAGAYEQYF	TRBV4-1	TRBJ2-7
CASSQEAGENGYTF	TRBV11-2	TRBJ1-2
CASSKRTDYGYTF	TRBV27	TRBJ1-2
CSVEGLSGTYEQYF	TRBV29-1	TRBJ2-7
CADSGRPPYEQYF	TRBV2	TRBJ2-7
CASSEGTVSTDTQYF	TRBV6-1	TRBJ2-3
CASSLNPGQGRLFF	TRBV7-3	TRBJ1-4
CAWSVSAEQFF	TRBV30	TRBJ2-1
CASRPSGPFYEQYF	TRBV2	TRBJ2-7
CASSQDSYEQYF	TRBV6-5	TRBJ2-7
CASSALTGELFF	TRBV11-2	TRBJ2-2
CASSQGAF	TRBV7-9	TRBJ1-2
CASSNTQGVQPQHF	TRBV6-5	TRBJ1-5
CASSLGQNQPQHF	TRBV5-1	TRBJ1-5
CASSPGHTTSYEQYF	TRBV19	TRBJ2-7
CASSRTGVSGANVLTF	TRBV27	TRBJ2-6
CASSPPWPSGGHDEQFF	TRBV27	TRBJ2-1
CAWSSGGAYEQYF	TRBV30	TRBJ2-7
CASSMRWEYPRGGFF	TRBV19	TRBJ2-1
CASSPHKNTEAFF	TRBV27	TRBJ1-1
CATSEDNQPQHF	TRBV15	TRBJ1-5
CASRRHRGVATEAFF	TRBV6-5	TRBJ1-1
CASSFTSDGHNEQFF	TRBV13	TRBJ2-1
CASSEWDGTDTQYF	TRBV25-1	TRBJ2-3
CATSRDSGSGEQFF	TRBV15	TRBJ2-1
CASSLGTTRGQYF	TRBV13	TRBJ2-4
CASSPDRLNTEAFF	TRBV5-1	TRBJ1-1
CATSSPGQGSPGYNEQFF	TRBV15	TRBJ2-1
CASSRSGYGYTF	TRBV5-1	TRBJ1-2
CASSLGGSEQFF	TRBV7-8	TRBJ2-1
CASSQPQASNGYTF	TRBV4-1	TRBJ1-2
CASSLLMGEDEQYF	TRBV7-9	TRBJ2-7
CASSLRSGSEQYF	TRBV5-1	TRBJ2-7
CASSKGLAGYEQYF	TRBV2	TRBJ2-7
CASSGTGTQTEVLF	TRBV7-9	TRBJ2-7
CASSQRTGVGGIQYF	TRBV23-1	TRBJ2-4
CSGDRDETQYF	TRBV29-1	TRBJ2-5
CSVPGRGEGKNIQYF	TRBV29-1	TRBJ2-4